This T cell receptor beta chain was sequenced in a study of blood T cell repertoires in COVID-19. For the study at large: PBMCs, B-cell-depleted T cells, or T cells were the source of the cDNA or gDNA that made up the material.

Profiling relied on immunoSEQ multiplex PCR, and the TCRdb table lists in-frame clones only, not all of them. The sample has roughly 96,000 clones, 82% seen once. The CDR3 is 13 amino acids. Germline values: CDR1 SGHNT, CDR2 YYREEE (reference sequence). Trimming pared 4 bases from V and 2 bases from J, leaving 4 bases between. Sample: peripheral blood. The sequence came from a man aged 80 or over with acute or convalescent COVID-19. The chain links TRBV5-4 to TRBJ1-6, with unresolved D. The CDR3 is CASSQTYNSPLHF. DNA of the CDR3: TGTGCCAGCAGCCAGACCTATAATTCACCCCTCCACTTT.